This entry concerns a single T cell receptor beta chain. This CDR3 contains 19 residues. The V end lost 2 bases, the J end lost 13 bases, and 32 bases lay between the germline ends. The germline V gene encodes CDR1 LGHNA and CDR2 YNFKEQ. Measured with immunoSEQ multiplex PCR; TCRdb has only the in-frame clones, and not every one. The table shows about 40,000 clones, with about 88% occurring only once. These data originate in a study of T cell changes during pregnancy in multiple sclerosis. The clonotype was recovered from a female donor with multiple sclerosis, enrolled in a pregnancy study. The input for sequencing was CD8+ T cells from peripheral blood mononuclear cells, taken in the first trimester of pregnancy. This chain uses TRBV4-2 with TRBJ1-4; D is perhaps TRBD1 (6 bases). Here the CDR3 DNA reads TGTGCCAGCAGCCAAATCTCTCTCCGGGACACTAGGGCGTGGGAAGGACTGTTTTTT. It is translated as CASSQISLRDTRAWEGLFF.